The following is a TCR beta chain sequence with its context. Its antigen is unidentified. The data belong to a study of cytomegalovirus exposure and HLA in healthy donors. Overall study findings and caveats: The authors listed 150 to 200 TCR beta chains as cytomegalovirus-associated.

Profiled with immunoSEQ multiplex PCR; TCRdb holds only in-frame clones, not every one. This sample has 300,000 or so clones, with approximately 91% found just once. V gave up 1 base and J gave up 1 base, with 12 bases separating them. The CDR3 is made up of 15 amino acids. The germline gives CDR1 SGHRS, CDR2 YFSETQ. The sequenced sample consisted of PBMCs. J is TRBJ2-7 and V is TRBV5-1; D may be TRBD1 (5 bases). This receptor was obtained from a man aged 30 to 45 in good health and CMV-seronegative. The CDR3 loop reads CASSLQGAQSYEQYF. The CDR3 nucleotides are TGCGCCAGCAGCTTGCAGGGTGCTCAATCCTACGAGCAGTACTTC.